Included here is one T cell receptor beta chain sequence, with context. This sample stems from a study of technical replicates of blood from a few donors. Assay used: immunoSEQ multiplex PCR; TCRdb lists only in-frame clones, some missing. The sample records around 76,000 clones, about 96% being singletons. This CDR3 comprises 17 residues. Germline V CDR1 and CDR2: SGHVS, FQNEAQ. V shed 1 base and J shed 2 bases, with 17 bases lying between them. The chain uses TRBV7-8 and TRBJ1-2; D perhaps matches TRBD1 (5 bases). The sequence derives from a human donor in good health. The material sequenced was T cells isolated from PBMCs. CDR3 coding DNA: TGTGCCAGCAGCTTAGTATTCCGACAGATCCTGAACTATGGCTACACCTTC. Translating it yields CASSLVFRQILNYGYTF.